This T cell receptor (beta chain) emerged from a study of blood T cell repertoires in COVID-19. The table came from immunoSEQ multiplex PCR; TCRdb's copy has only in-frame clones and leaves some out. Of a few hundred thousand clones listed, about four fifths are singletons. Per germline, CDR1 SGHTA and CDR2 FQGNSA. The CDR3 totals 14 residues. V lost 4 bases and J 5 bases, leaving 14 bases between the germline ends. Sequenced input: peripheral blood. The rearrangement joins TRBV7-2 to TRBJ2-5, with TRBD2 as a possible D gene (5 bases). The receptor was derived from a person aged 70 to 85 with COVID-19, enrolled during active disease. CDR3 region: CASSSDGTGETQYF. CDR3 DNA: TGTGCCAGCAGCTCAGACGGAACGGGGGAGACCCAGTACTTC.